The present entry profiles one TCR beta chain with its context. This record belongs to a study of blood T cell repertoires in COVID-19. About the study: From T cells, B-cell-depleted T cells, or PBMCs came the material, which was cDNA or gDNA.

TCRdb's copy holds only in-frame clones and misses some; the assay was immunoSEQ multiplex PCR. The data contain around 100,000 clones, 70% to 90% of them singletons. Trimming shortened V by 3 bases and J by 5 bases, and 4 bases separated the two germline ends. The CDR3 runs to 11 residues. CDR1 and CDR2 (germline): SGHDT, YYEEEE. Sequenced material: peripheral blood. The sequence derives from a man in his forties or fifties in a cohort sampled during active COVID-19. The J gene is TRBJ2-3, the V gene TRBV5-6; D not resolved. This chain's CDR3 is CASSYGDTQYF. CDR3 nucleotide sequence: TGTGCCAGCAGCTACGGAGATACGCAGTATTTT.